Here is one T cell receptor beta chain with its context. The antigen remains undetermined. The PCR contained 60 Vbeta and 13 Jbeta primers. TCRdb keeps only in-frame clones here, not all; method: immunoSEQ multiplex PCR. The table records fewer than 30,000 clones, approximately 62% of them present only once. Unrecorded immune exposures were likely, despite nominal health at sampling. The data belong to a study of cytomegalovirus exposure and HLA in healthy donors. Study-wide results and caveats: The study designated about 160 TCR beta chains cytomegalovirus-associated. Analysis performed later found roughly 17,000 TCR beta sequences associated with HLA alleles at 0.05 false discovery rate. Solely CMV serostatus was available to characterize immune exposure.

Germline loops: CDR1 SGHDT, CDR2 YYEEEE. The CDR3 has 17 amino acids. Trimming removed 3 bases from V and 6 bases from J, with 23 bases in between. The chain carries TRBV5-6 and TRBJ2-3; tentative D call: TRBD2 (6 bases). This clonotype was obtained from a male donor in good health and CMV-seropositive. Sequences were obtained from PBMCs. The CDR3 sequence is CASSSLVADPSLDTQYF. In DNA, the CDR3 is TGTGCCAGCAGCTCCCTTGTAGCGGACCCTTCTCTGGATACGCAGTATTTT.